This T cell receptor (beta chain) was identified in a study of early T cells in non-severe SARS-CoV-2 infection (dated by TCRdb to the early 2020s). General notes on the study: Because TCR sequencing relied on bulk RNA taken from unsorted whole blood, pairing of alpha and beta chains was not possible.

Findings and caveats that apply to the study as a whole: VDJdb matching was skewed toward anti-spike CD8 responses, so virus-specific expansions were likely underestimated and private and CD4 specificities were missed.

This clonotype was picked up many times. It lacks a known antigen. Base qualities are not recorded, but no much larger clone differs from it by a single base. A case-control design nested within a healthcare worker cohort in London, UK, was used, with weekly nasopharyngeal swab PCR tests and blood sampling performed. Between 23 and 31 March 2020, the week of the UK lockdown, healthcare workers were enrolled and then followed up weekly for as long as 16 weeks. The library came from 5' RACE. This sample was sequenced with a NextSeq 500. Unique molecular identifiers were attached to individual cDNA molecules in the TCR library protocol so that sequencing error and PCR bias could be corrected. Both TCR alpha and beta chains were sequenced, and tight co-correlation was observed between alpha and beta sequence abundances in each sample. In the authors' own workflow: Decombinator V4 was used to annotate TCR sequences for V gene, J gene and CDR3. Expanded TCRs were defined as changing significantly between any two time points under a Poisson model with p below 0.0001. Abundances of TCRs were expressed as counts per million after normalisation to the total number of TCRs sequenced in each sample. MAIT TCRs were defined by TRAV1-2 paired with TRAJ12, TRAJ20 or TRAJ33, and iNKT TCRs by TRAV10 paired with TRAJ18. A search of VDJdb, accessed on 1 November 2021, was run for TCRs annotated to CMV, EBV and SARS-CoV-2, with TCRs annotated for multiple antigens excluded. The public reads were reprocessed in TCRdb via fastp at Q25 and MiXCR, keeping in-frame beta chains. Duplicate CDR3 protein sequences are folded into a single record with the most common DNA and genes. The V and J calls and clone size are TCRdb's, not the authors'. This sample holds tens of thousands of distinct CDR3 sequences; 5.5% to 6% were observed only once. The ten largest clones take up roughly 4.9% of the sample.

Inclusive of the bounding cysteine and phenylalanine, the CDR3 is 16 residues long. This entry keeps only the CDR3 DNA: 48 bases, framed from base 1. Trimming at the junction amounts to 1 base on V and 1 base on J, and the germline ends lie 10 bases apart. The germline V gene yields SGHNT for CDR1 and YENEEA for CDR2. The rearranged chain carries TRBV11-3 and TRBJ2-2; the D call is possibly TRBD1 or TRBD2, each sharing 5 bases. The TCR sequence derives from an adult who was a healthcare worker with PCR-confirmed SARS-CoV-2 infection or an uninfected control (not recorded which). The sample was whole blood. CDR3 sequence: CASSLAPGGNTGELFF. The nucleotides read TGTGCCAGCAGCTTAGCCCCTGGGGGGAACACCGGGGAGCTGTTTTTT.